These T cell receptor beta chains were read from a single sample in a study of tumor and adjacent non-tumor tissue in lung cancer. Each CDR3 protein gets one entry after TCRdb re-called the multiplex PCR reads with MiXCR. The sample includes around 71,000 distinct CDR3 sequences, around 70% seen only once; the top ten take 8% to 10%. Sequences were obtained from lung tumor tissue. These receptors were collected from a woman between 40 and 50 years old with non-small cell lung cancer. CDR3s include the opening cysteine and the closing phenylalanine or tryptophan. A D gene is named only where the DNA matches it firmly. The size field is filled for only some rows; it gives once, few, many or a size class.

TRBV6-5,-,TRBJ1-5,-,CASSYLTQPQHF,TGTGCCAGCAGTTATCTCACACAGCCCCAGCATTTT
TRBV12-3/TRBV12-4,-,TRBJ2-3,-,CASSSGVAWRTDTQYF,TGTGCCAGCAGTTCCGGGGTAGCCTGGAGGACAGATACGCAGTATTTT
TRBV20-1,TRBD1,TRBJ1-1,many,CSAPDRGTEAFF,TGCAGTGCCCCCGACAGGGGGACTGAAGCTTTCTTT
TRBV29-1,-,TRBJ2-7,-,CSVEESRTGYEQYF,TGCAGCGTTGAGGAGAGTAGGACCGGCTACGAGCAGTACTTC
TRBV20-1,TRBD2,TRBJ2-1,many,CSARSASGSYDEQFF,TGCAGTGCTAGGTCGGCTAGCGGGAGCTACGATGAGCAGTTCTTC
TRBV12-3/TRBV12-4,-,TRBJ1-6,-,CASSLGELDNSSLHF,TGTGCCAGCAGTTTAGGGGAATTAGATAACTCATCCCTCCACTTT
TRBV29-1,-,TRBJ2-3,-,CSVAKIRLTDMQYF,TGCAGCGTTGCAAAAATTAGGCTCACAGATATGCAGTATTTT
TRBV11-2,-,TRBJ2-3,-,CASSHTGSDNTQYF,TGTGCCAGTAGCCACACGGGCTCGGACAATACGCAGTATTTT
TRBV4-1,-,TRBJ1-5,-,CASSPYRGNQPQHF,TGTGCCAGCAGCCCATATAGGGGCAATCAGCCTCAGCATTTT
TRBV5-1,-,TRBJ2-6,many,CASSPGGSGANVLTF,TGCGCCAGCAGCCCCGGGGGCTCTGGGGCCAACGTCCTGACTTTC
TRBV11-2,-,TRBJ1-2,-,CANSLTDRRRINGYTF,TGTGCCAACAGCCTGACAGACAGGAGGCGGATAAATGGCTACACCTTC
TRBV12-3/TRBV12-4,-,TRBJ2-2,-,CASGCQSTGELFF,TGTGCCAGCGGCTGTCAGAGCACCGGGGAGCTGTTTTTT
TRBV7-3,-,TRBJ2-1,-,CANSSVGGNEQFF,TGTGCCAACAGCTCCGTGGGGGGCAATGAGCAGTTCTTC
TRBV11-3,-,TRBJ2-3,-,CANCGGGLNTQYF,TGTGCCAACTGTGGTGGGGGCCTGAATACGCAGTATTTT
TRBV12-3/TRBV12-4,-,TRBJ1-1,-,CVSSFVQGRRDIEAFF,TGTGTCAGCAGTTTCGTTCAGGGCAGAAGGGACATTGAAGCTTTCTTT